These T cell receptor beta chains were read from a single sample in a study of T cells in Graves' hyperthyroidism and ophthalmopathy. Each CDR3 protein is one row after TCRdb ran MiXCR on the multiplex PCR reads. Of 500,000 to 750,000 distinct CDR3 sequences in the sample, more than 13% are singletons; the top ten hold roughly 7%. The material sequenced was blood. All receptors come from a woman aged 18-29 years with Graves' ophthalmopathy. Each CDR3 is given with its conserved first and last residue. D genes are given only for firm matches. Clone size, where shown, is once, few, many, or a class for clones that have expanded.

TRBJ1-1	many	TRBD1	13	TRBV6-1	TGTGCCAGCAGACTAGGGGGCCACACTGAAGCTTTCTTT	CASRLGGHTEAFF
TRBJ1-6	many	NA	14	TRBV30	TGTGCCTGGAGTGGAGGACAATCGGATTCACCCCTCCACTTT	CAWSGGQSDSPLHF
TRBJ1-2	NA	TRBD1	12	TRBV29-1	TGCAGCGTTCCGGGACAGGGATCTGGCTACACCTTC	CSVPGQGSGYTF
TRBJ2-1	NA	NA	13	TRBV6-5	TGTGCCAGCAGTTACGGTGCAGGGCATGGCAAGTTCTTC	CASSYGAGHGKFF
TRBJ1-2	many	NA	15	TRBV11-2	TGTGCCAGCAGCTCGCTCGGGGGGACTAACTATGGCTACACCTTC	CASSSLGGTNYGYTF
TRBJ2-7	many	NA	17	TRBV9	TGTGCCAGCAGCGCGCGGCCCACAGGGTGGGGCCACTACGAGCAGTACTTC	CASSARPTGWGHYEQYF
TRBJ2-7	many	NA	15	TRBV2	TGTGCCAGCAGTGAATGGCCGCGACCTAGAAGCGAGCAGTACTTC	CASSEWPRPRSEQYF
TRBJ1-1	many	NA	12	TRBV28	TGTGCCAGCAGTTTCGTGAACACTGAAGCTTTCTTT	CASSFVNTEAFF
TRBJ2-2	few	TRBD1	15	TRBV7-3	TGTGCCAGCAGCCCGACAGGGGTCAGCACCGGGGAGCTGTTTTTT	CASSPTGVSTGELFF
TRBJ2-3	few	TRBD1	18	TRBV24-1	TGTGCCACCAGTGAGCCCCGGGACAGGCTTCTTGACACAGGTACGCAGTATTTT	CATSEPRDRLLDTGTQYF
TRBJ1-5	many	NA	14	TRBV18	TGTGCCAGCTCACCACCAGCTAGCAATCAGCCCCAGCATTTT	CASSPPASNQPQHF
TRBJ2-1	NA	NA	16	TRBV12-3/TRBV12-4	TGTGCCAGCAGTCCCGGTCAAAGGAGCTCCTACAATGAGCAGTTCTTC	CASSPGQRSSYNEQFF